Detailed here is one T cell receptor (beta chain). Its target is not known. This sample is part of a study of PD-1 blockade in classical Hodgkin lymphoma. Study-level points and caveats: Before treatment, complete responders showed about the same diversity as newly diagnosed patients.

Every patient had relapsed following autologous stem cell transplantation, and cohorts differed in brentuximab vedotin exposure. Magnetic negative selection of thawed PBMCs was the method by which CD4+ T cells were purified. The repertoire was sequenced with immunoSEQ multiplex PCR; TCRdb's copy has only in-frame clones and lacks some. The table records 4,000 to 4,500 clones, about 90% of them present only once. The CDR3 has 15 amino acids. Germline values: CDR1 SGDLS, CDR2 YYNGEE. V shed 4 bases and J shed 5 bases, with 15 bases lying between them. The sequenced sample was CD4+ T cells from blood, obtained at baseline. The clonotype originates from a human donor with classical Hodgkin lymphoma. This chain uses TRBV9 with TRBJ2-2; a possible D gene is TRBD2 (7 bases). The CDR3 bases are TGTGCCAGCAGCCTGTGGGGGGGCGGGACCGGGGAGCTGTTTTTT. This encodes CASSLWGGGTGELFF.